A single sample gave rise to the 22 T cell receptor beta chains below, sequenced in a study of CD4 T cells in relation to SARS-CoV-2 and coronaviruses. The unexposed donors gave CD4+ T cells in 2011-2018, prior to COVID-19. Isolation of CD4+ T cells took place after about 10 days in culture. Profiling relied on immunoSEQ multiplex PCR, and the TCRdb table lists in-frame clones only, not all of them. The data contain about 21,000 clones, about 80% of them singletons. Their antigen targets remain unknown. Sequenced: CD4+ T cells from PBMCs, cultured in vitro. These receptors were collected from a human donor in good health.

The V call is TRBV4-2, the J call TRBJ2-1, with 9 bases fitting TRBD2. The CDR3 has 16 residues. Germline lookup yields CDR1 LGHNA and CDR2 YNFKEQ. With V trimmed by 2 bases and J by 6 bases, 8 bases remained unmatched. CDR3 sequence: CASSQLLAGPINEQFF. DNA for the CDR3: TGTGCCAGCAGCCAATTACTAGCGGGTCCGATCAATGAGCAGTTCTTC.

The J gene is TRBJ2-7, the V gene TRBV30; possibly TRBD2 for D (5 bases). In germline, CDR1 is GTSNPN, CDR2 SVGIG (reference sequence). The CDR3 sequence is 15 residues long. Trimming removed 2 bases from V and 3 bases from J, with 17 bases in between. CDR3: CAWSLGGSYDYEQYF. The CDR3 bases are TGTGCCTGGAGTCTAGGTGGGAGTTACGACTACGAGCAGTACTTC. Full variable domain (missing parts from reference TRBV30 and TRBJ2-7): SQTIHQWPATLVQPVGSPLSLECTVEGTSNPNLYWYRQAAGRGLQLLFYSVGIGQISSEVPQNLSASRPQDRQFILSSKKLLLSDSGFYLCAWSLGGSYDYEQYFGPGTRLTVT.

V and J are TRBV24-1 and TRBJ1-2, with 7 nucleotides matching TRBD1. This CDR3 is built from 14 residues. CDR1 KGHDR and CDR2 SFDVKD come from the germline V gene. V lost 1 base, J lost 3 bases, and 1 base stayed unmatched. DNA for the CDR3: TGTGCCACCAGTGATTTTACAGGGGACTATGGCTACACCTTC. Amino acids: CATSDFTGDYGYTF.

The chain has TRBV29-1 and TRBJ2-5; D is perhaps TRBD1 (6 bases). The CDR3 is 13 amino acids. Trimming left V 6 bases short and J 1 base short, with 12 bases between. CDR1 and CDR2 from the germline V gene are SQVTM and ANQGSEA. As DNA, the CDR3 is TGCAGCGTCGTAGGACAGAGCCAAGAGACCCAGTACTTC. Protein: CSVVGQSQETQYF.

This clone is a singleton in its sample. The V and J genes are TRBV6-1 and TRBJ1-2; possible D gene TRBD1, 6 bases. This CDR3 is 13 amino acids long. Germline CDR1 reads MNHNS; CDR2 reads SASEGT. V gave up 6 bases and J gave up 7 bases, with 15 bases separating them. This CDR3 reads CASSDGTFGGYTF. CDR3 coding DNA: TGTGCCAGCAGCGACGGGACATTTGGTGGCTACACCTTC.

CDR3 sequence reads: CASSINRGPENEQYF. The DNA of the CDR3 is TGTGCCAGTAGTATTAACAGAGGGCCTGAAAACGAGCAGTACTTC. The genes are TRBV19 and TRBJ2-7; possibly TRBD2 for D (5 bases). Germline lookup yields CDR1 LNHDA and CDR2 SQIVND (reference sequence). The CDR3 has 15 amino acids. The V and J ends lost 3 bases and 5 bases respectively, with 17 bases between them. The variable domain in full, completed from reference TRBV19 and TRBJ2-7, reads DGGITQSPKYLFRKEGQNVTLSCEQNLNHDAMYWYRQDPGQGLRLIYYSQIVNDFQKGDIAEGYSVSREKKESFPLTVTSAQKNPTAFYLCASSINRGPENEQYFGPGTRLTVT.

The chain employs TRBV10-3 and TRBJ2-7; maybe TRBD1 (8 bases). Trimming took off 7 bases at V and 6 bases at J, with 19 bases between the two ends. CDR3 length: 14 amino acids. CDR1 is ENHRY and CDR2 is SYGVKD in the germline V gene. CDR3 sequence: CAITRAGQAIEQYF. The CDR3 DNA follows: TGTGCCATCACCCGAGCGGGACAGGCTATCGAGCAGTACTTC.

V gene TRBV11-2 combines with J gene TRBJ1-5; D call uncertain. The CDR3 contains 14 residues. Trimming removed 8 bases from V and 0 bases from J, with 11 bases in between. Germline V CDR1 and CDR2: SGHAT, FQNNGV. The CDR3 DNA reads as TGTGCCAGCGGGGTTGGAGATAGCAATCAGCCCCAGCATTTT. As protein: CASGVGDSNQPQHF.

The chain employs TRBV6-5 and TRBJ2-2; D unclear. V was pared by 0 bases and J by 3 bases, with 8 bases between. The CDR3 runs to 15 residues. CDR1 MNHEY and CDR2 SVGAGI come from the germline V gene. For the CDR3, the DNA is TGTGCCAGCAGTTACTCCGCACTCGACACCGGGGAGCTGTTTTTT. Its protein is CASSYSALDTGELFF.

This clone has only a few counts. The chain employs TRBV19 and TRBJ1-2; the match to TRBD1 covers 8 bases. In germline, CDR1 is LNHDA, CDR2 SQIVND (reference sequence). V lost 9 bases to trimming and J lost 2 bases; unmatched junction nucleotides: 2. The CDR3 extends over 12 amino acids. CDR3 in DNA: TGTGCCAGCAGACAGGGGAACTATGGCTACACCTTC. Its translation: CASRQGNYGYTF.

The genes are TRBV24-1 and TRBJ2-1; D perhaps matches TRBD2 (6 bases). CDR1 KGHDR and CDR2 SFDVKD come from the germline V gene. This CDR3 is built from 14 residues. V shed 9 bases and J shed 1 base, with 12 bases lying between them. The CDR3 nucleotides are TGTGCCACCGGTCCCGGGGGTTCCTACAATGAGCAGTTCTTC. The encoded protein is CATGPGGSYNEQFF.

This clone was counted a single time. This chain connects TRBV28 to TRBJ2-7; D unresolved. The CDR3 runs 14 residues. Trimming cost V 0 bases and J 1 base, with 7 bases left between them. Germline loops: CDR1 MDHEN, CDR2 SYDVKM. The CDR3 region is CASSLWDGSYEQYF. The CDR3 region has the DNA TGTGCCAGCAGTTTATGGGACGGATCCTACGAGCAGTACTTC.

This chain connects TRBV6-1 to TRBJ1-5; D might be TRBD1 (6 bases). The V gene lost 8 bases and the J gene lost 1 base, with 9 bases spanning the gap. Germline assignment: CDR1 MNHNS and CDR2 SASEGT. The CDR3 sequence is 13 residues long. The CDR3: CASGQISNQPQHF. CDR3 sequence (DNA): TGTGCCAGCGGACAGATCAGCAATCAGCCCCAGCATTTT.

V and J are TRBV30 and TRBJ1-1; no clear D gene. The CDR3 has 12 residues. Germline V CDR1 and CDR2: GTSNPN, SVGIG (reference sequence). V gave up 5 bases and J gave up 1 base, with 8 bases separating them. CDR3 DNA: TGTGCCTGGGGACGGAGGAACACTGAAGCTTTCTTT. Its translation: CAWGRRNTEAFF.

The chain recombines TRBV2 with TRBJ1-6; D remains unclear. This CDR3 is 13 amino acids long. The germline V gene has CDR1 SNHLY and CDR2 FYNNEI. Between the trimmed V and J ends, which lost 11 bases and 11 bases, there was a span of 19 bases. In nucleotides, the CDR3 is TGTGCCGGGCGGAATTTCGGAGATCCACCCCTCCACTTT. Protein: CAGRNFGDPPLHF.

The gene calls are TRBV5-4 and TRBJ1-5; D is unresolved. Looked up from germline, CDR1 is SGHNT and CDR2 is YYREEE (reference sequence). V lost 2 bases to trimming and J lost 5 bases, with 8 bases between them. The CDR3 covers 13 residues. CDR3 bases: TGTGCCAGCAGCTTTGACAAGGATCAGCCCCAGCATTTT. Protein: CASSFDKDQPQHF. The entire variable domain, with the rest obtained from reference TRBV5-4 and TRBJ1-5, is as follows: ETGVTQSPTHLIKTRGQQVTLRCSSQSGHNTVSWYQQALGQGPQFIFQYYREEENGRGNFPPRFSGLQFPNYSSELNVNALELDDSALYLCASSFDKDQPQHFGDGTRLSIL.

The chain has TRBV4-1 and TRBJ1-4; 9 bases map to TRBD1. Germline CDR1 reads MGHRA; CDR2 reads YSYEKL. V lost 5 bases, J lost 1 base, and 11 bases stayed unmatched. CDR3 size: 18 residues. CDR3 in DNA: TGCGCCAGCAGCGCCATCGGACAGGGGAGGGTAACTAATGAAAAACTGTTTTTT. Residues: CASSAIGQGRVTNEKLFF.

The chain recombines TRBV24-1 with TRBJ2-5; TRBD1 matches 10 bases. V lost 4 bases and J lost 0; bases outside the gene matches: 4. Germline values: CDR1 KGHDR, CDR2 SFDVKD. This CDR3 has 16 amino acids. The CDR3 loop is CATSDPGQGDQETQYF. CDR3 DNA: TGTGCCACCAGTGACCCTGGACAGGGGGACCAAGAGACCCAGTACTTC.

V and J are TRBV28 and TRBJ2-7; 11 bases are a match to TRBD2. This CDR3 is built from 18 residues. Trimming took 6 bases from V and 0 from J; bases not matched to a gene: 13. Germline CDR1 reads MDHEN; CDR2 reads SYDVKM. The CDR3 loop reads CASSPPPLLAGGSYEQYF. The CDR3 bases are TGTGCCAGCAGCCCGCCCCCTCTTCTAGCGGGGGGCTCCTACGAGCAGTACTTC.

This clone has just a few counts. The rearrangement uses TRBV19 and TRBJ1-1, with D perhaps matching TRBD1 (6 bases). The CDR3 is 16 residues long. Trimming pared 5 bases from V and 2 bases from J, leaving 18 bases between. Per the germline V gene, CDR1 is LNHDA and CDR2 is SQIVND (reference sequence). The CDR3 region is CASSYAPGRGNTEAFF. The CDR3 DNA is TGTGCCAGTAGTTATGCCCCCGGCAGGGGAAACACTGAAGCTTTCTTT.

The chain recombines TRBV4-2 with TRBJ1-5; D remains unclear. Between the trimmed V and J ends, which lost 4 bases and 7 bases, there was a span of 17 bases. The CDR3 spans 15 residues. From germline, CDR1 is LGHNA and CDR2 YNFKEQ. CDR3 protein: CASSPKIGEGQPQHF. The CDR3, as DNA: TGTGCCAGCAGCCCCAAGATCGGGGAAGGACAGCCCCAGCATTTT.

The chain uses TRBV29-1 and TRBJ1-2, with a weak D call TRBD1 (6 bases). Trimming removed 3 bases at V and 4 bases at J, with 12 bases between. Germline values: CDR1 SQVTM, CDR2 ANQGSEA. The CDR3 is 13 residues long. This CDR3 reads CSVDTGIAYGYTF. The CDR3 bases are TGCAGCGTTGATACAGGGATCGCCTATGGCTACACCTTC.